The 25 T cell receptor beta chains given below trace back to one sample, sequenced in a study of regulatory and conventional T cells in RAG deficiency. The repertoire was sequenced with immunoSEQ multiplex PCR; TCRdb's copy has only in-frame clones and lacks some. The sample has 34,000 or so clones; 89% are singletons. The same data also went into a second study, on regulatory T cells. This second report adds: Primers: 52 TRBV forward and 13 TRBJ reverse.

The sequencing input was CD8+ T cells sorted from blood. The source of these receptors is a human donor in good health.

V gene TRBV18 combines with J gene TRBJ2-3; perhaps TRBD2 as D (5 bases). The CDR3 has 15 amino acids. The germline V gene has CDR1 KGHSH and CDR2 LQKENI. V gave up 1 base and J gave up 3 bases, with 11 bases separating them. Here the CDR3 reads CASSPRAGITDTQYF. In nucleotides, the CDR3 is TGTGCCAGCTCACCACGGGCGGGTATAACAGATACGCAGTATTTT.

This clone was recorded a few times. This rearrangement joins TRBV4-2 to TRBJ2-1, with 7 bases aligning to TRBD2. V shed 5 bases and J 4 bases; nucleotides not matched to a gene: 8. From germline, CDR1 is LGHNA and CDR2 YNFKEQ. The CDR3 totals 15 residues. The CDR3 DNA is TGTGCCAGCAGCTTGACTAGCTTGGGGTACAATGAGCAGTTCTTC. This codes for CASSLTSLGYNEQFF.

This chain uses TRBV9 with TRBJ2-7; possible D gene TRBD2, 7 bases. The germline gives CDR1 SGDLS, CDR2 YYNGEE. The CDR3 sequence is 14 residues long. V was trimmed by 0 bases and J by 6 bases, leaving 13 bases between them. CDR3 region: CASSVGGGTREQYF. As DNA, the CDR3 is TGTGCCAGCAGCGTAGGCGGGGGCACCCGCGAGCAGTACTTC.

The CDR3 loop reads CASSQDGTRINYGYTF. The CDR3 DNA is TGTGCCAGCAGCCAAGATGGTACCAGAATTAACTATGGCTACACCTTC. This chain uses TRBV14 with TRBJ1-2, with D unresolved. This CDR3 contains 16 residues. From germline, CDR1 is SGHDN and CDR2 FVKESK. The V and J ends lost 0 bases and 1 base respectively, with 12 bases between them.

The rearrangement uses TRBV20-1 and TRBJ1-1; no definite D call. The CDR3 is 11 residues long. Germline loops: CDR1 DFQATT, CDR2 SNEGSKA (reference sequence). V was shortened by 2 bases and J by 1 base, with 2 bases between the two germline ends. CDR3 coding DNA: TGCAGTGCTAGAAGGAACACTGAAGCTTTCTTT. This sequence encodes CSARRNTEAFF.

CDR3 nucleotide sequence: TGTGCCAGCAGCCCCCTCGGGCAAGAGACCCAGTACTTC. Translating gives CASSPLGQETQYF. The chain combines TRBV7-2 with TRBJ2-5; no clear D. Germline V lookup: CDR1 SGHTA, CDR2 FQGNSA. CDR3 size: 13 residues. Trimming left V 5 bases short and J 2 bases short, with 9 bases between.

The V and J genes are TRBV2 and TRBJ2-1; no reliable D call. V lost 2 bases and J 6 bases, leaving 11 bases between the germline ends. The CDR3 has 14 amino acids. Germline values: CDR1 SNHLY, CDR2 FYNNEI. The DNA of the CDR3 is TGTGCCAGCAGTGAATGGTTGACGGTCAATGAGCAGTTCTTC. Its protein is CASSEWLTVNEQFF.

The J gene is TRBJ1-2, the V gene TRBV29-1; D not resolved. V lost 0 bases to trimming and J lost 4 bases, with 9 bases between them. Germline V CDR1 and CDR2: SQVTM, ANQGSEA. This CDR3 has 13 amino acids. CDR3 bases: TGCAGCGTTGAAGATCCTGGGGTCTATGGCTACACCTTC. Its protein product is CSVEDPGVYGYTF.

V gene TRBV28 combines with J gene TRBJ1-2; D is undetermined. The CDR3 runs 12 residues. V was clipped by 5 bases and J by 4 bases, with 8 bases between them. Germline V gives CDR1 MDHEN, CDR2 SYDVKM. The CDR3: CASSQVGYGYTF. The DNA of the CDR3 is TGTGCCAGCAGTCAGGTGGGCTATGGCTACACCTTC.

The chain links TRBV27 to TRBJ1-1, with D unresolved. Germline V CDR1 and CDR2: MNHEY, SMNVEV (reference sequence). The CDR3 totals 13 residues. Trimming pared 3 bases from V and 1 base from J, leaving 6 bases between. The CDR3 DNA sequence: TGTGCCAGCAGTTTTACCGCGAACACTGAAGCTTTCTTT. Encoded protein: CASSFTANTEAFF.

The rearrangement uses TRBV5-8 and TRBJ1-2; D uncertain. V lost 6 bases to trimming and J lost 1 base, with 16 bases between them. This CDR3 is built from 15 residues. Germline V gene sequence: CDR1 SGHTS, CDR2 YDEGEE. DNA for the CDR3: TGTGCCAGCACCCCGAAGCTGGGTCTTAACTATGGCTACACCTTC. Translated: CASTPKLGLNYGYTF.

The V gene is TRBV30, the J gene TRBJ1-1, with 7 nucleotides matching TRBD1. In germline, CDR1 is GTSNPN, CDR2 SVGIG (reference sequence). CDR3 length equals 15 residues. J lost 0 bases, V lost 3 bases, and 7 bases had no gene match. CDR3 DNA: TGTGCCTGGAGGGAAACAGGGGTGATGAACACTGAAGCTTTCTTT. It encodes CAWRETGVMNTEAFF.

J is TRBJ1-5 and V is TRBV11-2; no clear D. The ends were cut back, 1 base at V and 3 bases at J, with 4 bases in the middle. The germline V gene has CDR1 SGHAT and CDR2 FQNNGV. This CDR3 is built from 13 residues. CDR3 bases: TGTGCCAGCAGCTTAGGTGTCAATCAGCCCCAGCATTTT. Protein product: CASSLGVNQPQHF.

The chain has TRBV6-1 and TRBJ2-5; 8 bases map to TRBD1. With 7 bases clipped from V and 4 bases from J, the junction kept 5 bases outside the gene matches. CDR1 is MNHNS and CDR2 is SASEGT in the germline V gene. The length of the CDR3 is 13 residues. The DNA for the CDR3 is TGTGCCAGCACCCCAGGGGGCCGAGAGACCCAGTACTTC. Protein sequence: CASTPGGRETQYF.

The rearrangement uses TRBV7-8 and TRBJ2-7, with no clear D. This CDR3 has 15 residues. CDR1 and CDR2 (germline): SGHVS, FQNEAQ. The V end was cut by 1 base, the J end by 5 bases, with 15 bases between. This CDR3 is CASSLGRVSDNEQYF. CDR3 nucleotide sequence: TGTGCCAGCAGCTTAGGACGGGTCTCTGACAACGAGCAGTACTTC.

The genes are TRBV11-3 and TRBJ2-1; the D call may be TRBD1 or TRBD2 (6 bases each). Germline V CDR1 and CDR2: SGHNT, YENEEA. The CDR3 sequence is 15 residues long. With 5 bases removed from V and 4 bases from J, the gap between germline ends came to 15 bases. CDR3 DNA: TGTGCCAGCAGCCAACAGGGAGGCGGATACAATGAGCAGTTCTTC. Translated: CASSQQGGGYNEQFF.

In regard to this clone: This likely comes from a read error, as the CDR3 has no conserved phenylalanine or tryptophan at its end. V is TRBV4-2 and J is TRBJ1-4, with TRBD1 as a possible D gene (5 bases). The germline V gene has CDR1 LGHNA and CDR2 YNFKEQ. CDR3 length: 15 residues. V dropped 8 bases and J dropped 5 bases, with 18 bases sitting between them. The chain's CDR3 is CASGQGGAPNEKLFL. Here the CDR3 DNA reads TGTGCCAGCGGTCAGGGAGGGGCCCCGAATGAAAAACTGTTTCTT.

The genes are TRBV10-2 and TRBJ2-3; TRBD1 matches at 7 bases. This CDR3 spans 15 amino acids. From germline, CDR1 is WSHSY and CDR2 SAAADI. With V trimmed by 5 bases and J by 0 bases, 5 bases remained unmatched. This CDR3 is CASSYTGQSTDTQYF. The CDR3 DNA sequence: TGCGCCAGCAGTTACACGGGACAGAGCACAGATACGCAGTATTTT.

The CDR3 region is CASSLVGTAYGYTF. The CDR3 bases are TGTGCCAGCAGCTTAGTGGGGACAGCCTATGGCTACACCTTC. J is TRBJ1-2 and V is TRBV7-2, with 7 bases lining up with TRBD1. Unmatched junction bases numbered 3, after V lost 1 base and J lost 4 bases. Germline V gene data show CDR1 as SGHTA and CDR2 as FQGNSA. The CDR3 runs 14 residues.

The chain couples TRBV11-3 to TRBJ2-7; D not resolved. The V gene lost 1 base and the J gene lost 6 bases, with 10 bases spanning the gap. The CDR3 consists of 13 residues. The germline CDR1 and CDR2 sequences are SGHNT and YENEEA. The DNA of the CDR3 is TGTGCCAGCAGCTTAGCCCGGGCTAGCGAGCAGTACTTC. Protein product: CASSLARASEQYF.

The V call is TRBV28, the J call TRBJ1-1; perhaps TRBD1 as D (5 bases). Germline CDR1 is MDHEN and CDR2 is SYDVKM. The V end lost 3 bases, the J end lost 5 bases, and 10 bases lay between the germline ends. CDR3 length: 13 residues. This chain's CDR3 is CASSFWGVTEAFF. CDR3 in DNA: TGTGCCAGCAGTTTTTGGGGGGTTACTGAAGCTTTCTTT.

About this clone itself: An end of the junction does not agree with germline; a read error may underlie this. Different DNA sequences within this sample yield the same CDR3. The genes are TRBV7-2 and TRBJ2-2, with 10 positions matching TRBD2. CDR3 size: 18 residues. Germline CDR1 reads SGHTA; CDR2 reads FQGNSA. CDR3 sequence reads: CASSHHPSGGRNTGELFF. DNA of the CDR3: TGCGCCAGCAGCCACCACCCTAGCGGGGGCCGGAACACCGGGGAGCTGTTTTTT.

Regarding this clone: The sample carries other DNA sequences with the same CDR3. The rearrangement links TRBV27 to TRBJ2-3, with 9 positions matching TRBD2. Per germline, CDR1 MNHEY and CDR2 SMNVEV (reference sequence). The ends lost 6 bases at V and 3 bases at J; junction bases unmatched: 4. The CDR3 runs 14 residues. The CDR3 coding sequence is TGTGCCAGCAGCCCGGGACTAGCAACAGATACGCAGTATTTT. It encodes CASSPGLATDTQYF.

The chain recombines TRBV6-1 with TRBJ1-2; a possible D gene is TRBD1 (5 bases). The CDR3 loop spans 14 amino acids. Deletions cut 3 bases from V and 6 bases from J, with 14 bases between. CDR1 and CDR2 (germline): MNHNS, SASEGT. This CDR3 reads CASSEMYGTDGYTF. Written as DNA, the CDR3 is TGTGCCAGCAGTGAGATGTACGGGACGGATGGCTACACCTTC.

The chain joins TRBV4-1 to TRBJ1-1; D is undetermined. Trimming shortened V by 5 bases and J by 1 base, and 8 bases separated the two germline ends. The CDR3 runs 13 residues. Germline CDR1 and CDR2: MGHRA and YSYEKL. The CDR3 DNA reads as TGCGCCAGCAGCGTTGGACGGAACACTGAAGCTTTCTTT. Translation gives CASSVGRNTEAFF.